This TCR beta chain was retrieved from a study of blood T cell repertoires in COVID-19. Across the whole study: From T cells, B-cell-depleted T cells, or PBMCs came the material, which was cDNA or gDNA.

The CDR3 has 15 residues. Germline V gives CDR1 KGHSH, CDR2 LQKENI. V lost 1 base to trimming and J lost 6 bases; unmatched junction nucleotides: 7. The repertoire was sequenced with immunoSEQ multiplex PCR; TCRdb's copy has only in-frame clones and lacks some. The sample lists about 34,000 clones; roughly 87% were seen once. Sequencing was done on a sample of peripheral blood. The clonotype comes from a man of 80 years or more with acute or convalescent COVID-19. The chain recombines TRBV18 with TRBJ2-7; TRBD2 matches 9 bases. CDR3 sequence reads: CASSPRTAGGGEQYF. The CDR3 DNA sequence: TGTGCCAGCTCACCACGAACCGCGGGGGGGGGCGAGCAGTACTTC.